Following are 27 T cell receptor beta chains from one sample sequenced in a study of OX40 agonist ivuxolimab in advanced cancers. The protocol was immunoSEQ multiplex PCR, while the TCRdb copy is restricted to in-frame clones and leaves out a portion. The sample has around 98,000 clones, roughly 89% seen once; the top ten hold 0.4% to 0.65%. The sequencing here drew on CD4+ or CD8+ T cells sorted from blood, taken in a trial of the OX40 agonist ivuxolimab. The source of these receptors is an adult with an advanced solid tumor such as melanoma, head and neck, liver or kidney cancer.

This chain joins TRBV9 and TRBJ2-4, with 8 bases lining up with TRBD2. The CDR3 is 18 amino acids. Germline CDR1 SGDLS, CDR2 YYNGEE. V shed 3 bases, J shed 1 base, and the junction held 12 bases outside the gene matches. This CDR3 reads CASSAGTSAAEAKNIQYF. The CDR3 bases are TGTGCCAGCAGCGCCGGGACTAGTGCTGCGGAGGCCAAAAACATTCAGTACTTC.

V usage is TRBV7-9 and J usage is TRBJ2-2; 9 bases are shared with TRBD1. The germline gives CDR1 SEHNR, CDR2 FQNEAQ (reference sequence). The CDR3 is made up of 15 amino acids. V gave up 4 bases and J gave up 5 bases; unmatched junction bases: 5. Written as DNA, the CDR3 is TGTGCCAGCAGCTCTTCGACAGGGGGAACCGGGGAGCTGTTTTTT. The encoded protein is CASSSSTGGTGELFF.

The J gene is TRBJ2-3, the V gene TRBV7-2; D unclear. The CDR3 contains 12 residues. CDR1 and CDR2 (germline): SGHTA, FQGNSA. The V gene lost 3 bases and the J gene lost 6 bases, with 7 bases spanning the gap. The CDR3 DNA reads as TGTGCCAGCAGCTTGAAAGGGGATACGCAGTATTTT. Residues: CASSLKGDTQYF.

This chain connects TRBV5-1 to TRBJ1-1, with D possibly matching TRBD1 (5 bases). This CDR3 is built from 14 residues. The germline V and J ends were trimmed by 2 bases and 4 bases, with 12 bases remaining between them. Looked up from germline, CDR1 is SGHRS and CDR2 is YFSETQ. In nucleotides, the CDR3 is TGCGCCAGCAGCTTCCAGGGACGAGGCACTGAAGCTTTCTTT. It is translated as CASSFQGRGTEAFF.

This clone was counted between two and nine times. This chain joins TRBV9 and TRBJ1-1; no definite D call. Trimming removed 0 bases at V and 11 bases at J, with 17 bases between. The CDR3 sequence is 14 residues long. The V gene's germline CDR1 is SGDLS and CDR2 YYNGEE. CDR3 bases: TGTGCCAGCAGCGTAGTTAGGGAGGCAAGCGGGGCTTTCTTT. Translated: CASSVVREASGAFF.

The chain combines TRBV5-1 with TRBJ1-3; TRBD1 matches 9 bases. V shed 4 bases, J shed 4 bases, and the junction held 6 bases outside the gene matches. This CDR3 is built from 15 residues. Germline-derived CDR1 and CDR2 are SGHRS and YFSETQ. In nucleotides, the CDR3 is TGCGCCAGCAGCCCCACAGGGGGCGACGGAAACACCATATATTTT. Translated: CASSPTGGDGNTIYF.

V and J are TRBV18 and TRBJ1-5; no reliable D call. Trimming pared 2 bases from V and 4 bases from J, leaving 9 bases between. The CDR3 totals 14 residues. The germline gives CDR1 KGHSH, CDR2 LQKENI. In DNA, the CDR3 is TGTGCCAGCTCACCAAGTACAGATAATCAGCCCCAGCATTTT. Its translation is CASSPSTDNQPQHF.

This clone has only a few counts. The limits of the CDR3 on the DNA are not certain, so only TCRdb's listed CDR3 is given. The genes are TRBV27 and TRBJ2-7; TRBD2, the table's D call, was not compared with the DNA. Germline V gene lookup returns CDR1 MNHEY and CDR2 SMNVEV (reference sequence). Inclusive of both ends, the CDR3 amounts to 14 amino acids. CDR3 amino acids: CASSSSGYSYEQYF.

This rearrangement joins TRBV7-2 to TRBJ2-7, with a weak D call TRBD2 (5 bases). Trimming removed 1 base at V and 2 bases at J, with 12 bases between. CDR1 and CDR2 from the germline V gene are SGHTA and FQGNSA. The CDR3 extends over 15 amino acids. The DNA of the CDR3 is TGTGCCAGCAGCTTAGGCTTCGGGATCCCCTACGAGCAGTACTTC. Translation: CASSLGFGIPYEQYF.

The V gene is TRBV7-9, the J gene TRBJ1-2; TRBD1 is a possible D gene (6 bases). From germline, CDR1 is SEHNR and CDR2 FQNEAQ (reference sequence). This CDR3 contains 14 residues. V was clipped by 3 bases and J by 4 bases, with 12 bases between them. The CDR3 loop reads CASSLTGSVYGYTF. The CDR3 region has the DNA TGTGCCAGCAGCTTGACAGGCTCTGTCTATGGCTACACCTTC.

Details on this clone: Lacking the conserved final phenylalanine or tryptophan, this CDR3 likely reflects a read error. The rearrangement links TRBV7-8 to TRBJ1-6; 7 bases fit TRBD1. This CDR3 comprises 16 residues. With V trimmed by 5 bases and J by 3 bases, 7 bases remained unmatched. From germline, CDR1 is SGHVS and CDR2 FQNEAQ. The CDR3 DNA reads as TGTGCCAGCAGCCCCGGGGGACAGATCTATAATTCACCCCTCCACCTT. Translation: CASSPGGQIYNSPLHL.

This clone showed up just a few times. The V gene is TRBV4-2, the J gene TRBJ2-2; 10 bases align to TRBD1. CDR1 is LGHNA and CDR2 is YNFKEQ in the germline V gene. The CDR3 is 17 residues long. V lost 5 bases, J lost 1 base, and 7 bases stayed unmatched. The CDR3 is CASSSGTGAGNTGELFF. The DNA of the CDR3 is TGTGCCAGCAGCTCCGGGACAGGGGCGGGGAACACCGGGGAGCTGTTTTTT.

This clone was detected only a few times. V gene TRBV5-1 combines with J gene TRBJ2-1; D may be TRBD1 or TRBD2 (5 bases each). Trimming removed 4 bases from V and 3 bases from J, with 14 bases in between. In germline, CDR1 is SGHRS, CDR2 YFSETQ. The CDR3 has 15 amino acids. DNA for the CDR3: TGCGCCAGCAGCCAAACTAGTGGGGGCTACAATGAGCAGTTCTTC. It is translated as CASSQTSGGYNEQFF.

This chain links TRBV4-3 with TRBJ2-5; 8 bases are shared with TRBD1. The CDR3 sequence is 15 residues long. Germline CDR1 and CDR2: LGHNA and YSLEER. Trimming took 1 base from V and 1 from J; bases not matched to a gene: 2. This CDR3 is CASSQADRAQETQYF. The DNA for the CDR3 is TGCGCCAGCAGCCAAGCGGACAGGGCCCAAGAGACCCAGTACTTC.

V and J are TRBV7-7 and TRBJ2-3; D could derive from TRBD1 or TRBD2 (6 bases each). This CDR3 has 16 residues. CDR1 is SSHAT, CDR2 FNYEAQ, per germline (reference sequence). The ends were cut back, 2 bases at V and 6 bases at J, with 18 bases in the middle. As DNA, the CDR3 is TGTGCCAGCAGCTTAAAAGTGGGGGGCCCACGGGATACGCAGTATTTT. It is translated as CASSLKVGGPRDTQYF.

The chain is built from TRBV9 and TRBJ1-1; a weak D match, TRBD1 (5 bases). Germline CDR1 reads SGDLS; CDR2 reads YYNGEE. There are 15 residues in the CDR3. V was cut by 4 bases and J by 3 bases, with 16 bases left in between. The CDR3 coding sequence is TGTGCCAGCAGCCGAGGGCAGGGAGGGGACACTGAAGCTTTCTTT. Translated: CASSRGQGGDTEAFF.

The chain combines TRBV5-1 with TRBJ2-7; tentatively, D is TRBD1 (5 bases). Trimming left V 8 bases short and J 6 bases short, with 15 bases between. The CDR3 is 12 residues long. Germline-derived CDR1 and CDR2 are SGHRS and YFSETQ. CDR3 residues: CASPPKGPEQYF. The CDR3 DNA sequence: TGCGCCAGTCCGCCGAAGGGGCCCGAGCAGTACTTC.

As for this clone: Other DNA variants within this sample encode the same CDR3. This sequence joins TRBV29-1 and TRBJ1-1; D gene uncertain. V lost 7 bases to trimming and J lost 1 base, with 4 bases between them. This CDR3 is built from 10 residues. Germline CDR1 reads SQVTM; CDR2 reads ANQGSEA. CDR3 sequence (DNA): TGCAGCGGACAGAACACTGAAGCTTTCTTT. Its protein is CSGQNTEAFF.

The chain recombines TRBV10-3 with TRBJ2-7; D gene ambiguous. The CDR3 consists of 14 residues. V was trimmed by 1 base and J by 2 bases, leaving 9 bases between them. CDR1 is ENHRY and CDR2 is SYGVKD in the germline V gene. CDR3 protein: CAISEYRVTYEQYF. The CDR3 region has the DNA TGTGCCATCAGTGAGTATAGGGTTACCTACGAGCAGTACTTC.

This chain links TRBV5-4 with TRBJ2-3, with 7 positions matching TRBD1. Germline V gene sequence: CDR1 SGHNT, CDR2 YYREEE (reference sequence). This CDR3 has 14 residues. After removal of 4 bases from V and 2 bases from J, the junction contained 4 bases not matched to a gene. CDR3 coding DNA: TGTGCCAGCAGCACGGGACAGAACACAGATACGCAGTATTTT. Its translation is CASSTGQNTDTQYF.

J is TRBJ2-2 and V is TRBV2; D tentatively fits TRBD1 or TRBD2 (5 bases each). The germline V gene has CDR1 SNHLY and CDR2 FYNNEI. Trimming removed 8 bases at V and 1 base at J, with 11 bases between. The CDR3 is made up of 14 amino acids. The CDR3 DNA follows: TGTGCCAGCTTGGGGGAGATGAACACCGGGGAGCTGTTTTTT. Amino acid sequence: CASLGEMNTGELFF. Combining the CDR3 with reference TRBV2 and TRBJ2-2 gives the whole variable domain EPEVTQTPSHQVTQMGQEVILRCVPISNHLYFYWYRQILGQKVEFLVSFYNNEISEKSEIFDDQFSVERPDGSNFTLKIRSTKLEDSAMYFCASLGEMNTGELFFGEGSRLTVL.

V is TRBV5-5 and J is TRBJ2-7; D gene unclear. The CDR3 consists of 14 residues. The V gene lost 6 bases and the J gene lost 4 bases, with 17 bases spanning the gap. Germline V gene lookup returns CDR1 SGHKS and CDR2 YYEKEE (reference sequence). The CDR3 protein is CASTPSPSNYEQYF. As DNA, the CDR3 is TGTGCCAGCACCCCGAGTCCCTCTAATTACGAGCAGTACTTC.

The J gene is TRBJ1-1, the V gene TRBV29-1, with no clear D. The CDR3 contains 12 residues. V lost 7 bases to trimming and J lost 0 bases, with 9 bases between them. CDR1 and CDR2 (germline): SQVTM, ANQGSEA. The CDR3 sequence: CSGWGVNTEAFF. CDR3 nucleotide sequence: TGCAGCGGCTGGGGAGTGAACACTGAAGCTTTCTTT.

The chain recombines TRBV7-3 with TRBJ1-1; maybe TRBD1 (5 bases). The germline CDR1 and CDR2 sequences are SGHTA and FQGTGA. This CDR3 region has 16 residues. The V end lost 0 bases, the J end lost 1 base, and 12 bases lay between the germline ends. CDR3 region: CASSLTFETANTEAFF. As DNA, the CDR3 is TGTGCCAGCAGCTTAACGTTTGAGACAGCGAACACTGAAGCTTTCTTT.

V gene TRBV7-9 combines with J gene TRBJ2-5; D not certain. The ends were cut back, 1 base at V and 5 bases at J, with 5 bases in the middle. Germline loops: CDR1 SEHNR, CDR2 FQNEAQ (reference sequence). There are 12 residues in the CDR3. DNA for the CDR3: TGTGCCAGCAGCTTAGATGTCGAGACCCAGTACTTC. The encoded protein is CASSLDVETQYF.

The V and J genes are TRBV28 and TRBJ2-7; D is uncertain. The length of the CDR3 is 15 residues. Germline loops: CDR1 MDHEN, CDR2 SYDVKM. V was cut by 6 bases and J by 0 bases, with 15 bases left in between. The CDR3 loop reads CASSSNTASSYEQYF. The CDR3 nucleotides read TGTGCCAGCAGCTCAAACACCGCGAGCTCCTACGAGCAGTACTTC.

V usage is TRBV6-5 and J usage is TRBJ2-1; unclear D gene. The CDR3 consists of 15 residues. Germline V gene sequence: CDR1 MNHEY, CDR2 SVGAGI. Trimming pared 6 bases from V and 3 bases from J, leaving 15 bases between. The CDR3 loop reads CASSRGLGYYNEQFF. CDR3 sequence (DNA): TGTGCCAGCAGCCGAGGATTGGGCTACTACAATGAGCAGTTCTTC.